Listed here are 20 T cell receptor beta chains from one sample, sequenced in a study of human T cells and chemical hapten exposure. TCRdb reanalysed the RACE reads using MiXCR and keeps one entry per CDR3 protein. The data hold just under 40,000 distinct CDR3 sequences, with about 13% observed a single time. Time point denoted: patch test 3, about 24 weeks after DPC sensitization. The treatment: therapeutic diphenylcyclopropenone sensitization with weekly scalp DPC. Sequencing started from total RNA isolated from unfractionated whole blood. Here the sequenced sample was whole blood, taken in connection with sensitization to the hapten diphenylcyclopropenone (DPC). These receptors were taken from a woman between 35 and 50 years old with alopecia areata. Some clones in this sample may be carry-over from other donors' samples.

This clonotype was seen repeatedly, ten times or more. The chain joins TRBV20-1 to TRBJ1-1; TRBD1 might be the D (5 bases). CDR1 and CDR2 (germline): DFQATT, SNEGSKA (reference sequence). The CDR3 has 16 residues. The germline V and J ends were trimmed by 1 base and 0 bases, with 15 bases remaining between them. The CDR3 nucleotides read TGCAGTGCTAGAGGACTTACAGGCTCCATGAACACTGAAGCTTTCTTT. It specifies CSARGLTGSMNTEAFF.

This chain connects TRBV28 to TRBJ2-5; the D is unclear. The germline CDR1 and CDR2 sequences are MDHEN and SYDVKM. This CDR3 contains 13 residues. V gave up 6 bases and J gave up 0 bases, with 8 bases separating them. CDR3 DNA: TGTGCCAGCAGCCTCCAACACCAAGAGACCCAGTACTTC. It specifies CASSLQHQETQYF.

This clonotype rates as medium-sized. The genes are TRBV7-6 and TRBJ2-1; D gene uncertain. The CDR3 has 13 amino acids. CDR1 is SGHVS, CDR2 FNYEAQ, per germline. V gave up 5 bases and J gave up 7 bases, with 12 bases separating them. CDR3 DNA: TGTGCCAGCAGCCCCGGACGGCTAAATGAGCAGTTCTTC. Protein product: CASSPGRLNEQFF.

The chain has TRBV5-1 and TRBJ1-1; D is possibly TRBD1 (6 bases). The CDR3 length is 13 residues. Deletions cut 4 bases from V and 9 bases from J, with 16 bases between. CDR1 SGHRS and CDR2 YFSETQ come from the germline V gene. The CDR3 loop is CASSNRAGAKAFF. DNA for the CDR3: TGCGCCAGCAGCAACAGGGCCGGAGCCAAAGCTTTCTTT.

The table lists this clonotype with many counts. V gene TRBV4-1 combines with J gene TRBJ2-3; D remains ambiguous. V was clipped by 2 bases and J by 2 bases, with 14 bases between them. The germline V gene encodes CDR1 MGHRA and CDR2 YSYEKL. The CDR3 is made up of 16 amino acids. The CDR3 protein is CASSQTSRYTTDTQYF. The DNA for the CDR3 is TGCGCCAGCAGCCAAACTTCTCGTTATACCACAGATACGCAGTATTTT.

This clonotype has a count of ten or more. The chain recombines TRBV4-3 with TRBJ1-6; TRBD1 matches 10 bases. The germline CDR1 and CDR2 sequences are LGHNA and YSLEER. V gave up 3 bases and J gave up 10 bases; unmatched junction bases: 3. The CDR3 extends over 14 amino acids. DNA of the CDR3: TGCGCCAGCAGCCAGGACAGGGGGGTGTCACCCCTCCACTTT. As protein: CASSQDRGVSPLHF.

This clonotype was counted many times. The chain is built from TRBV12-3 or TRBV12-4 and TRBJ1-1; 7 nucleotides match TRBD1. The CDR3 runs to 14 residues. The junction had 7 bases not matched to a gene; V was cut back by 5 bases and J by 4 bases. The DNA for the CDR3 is TGTGCCAGCAGTCTCAGGACAGGAGGCACTGAAGCTTTCTTT. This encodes CASSLRTGGTEAFF.

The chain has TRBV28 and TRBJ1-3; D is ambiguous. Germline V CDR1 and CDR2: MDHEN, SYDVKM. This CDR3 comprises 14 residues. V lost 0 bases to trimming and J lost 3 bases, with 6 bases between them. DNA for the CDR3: TGTGCCAGCAGTTTATGGGCTGTTGGAAACACCATATATTTT. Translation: CASSLWAVGNTIYF. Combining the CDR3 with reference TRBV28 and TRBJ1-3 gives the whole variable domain DVKVTQSSRYLVKRTGEKVFLECVQDMDHENMFWYRQDPGLGLRLIYFSYDVKMKEKGDIPEGYSVSREKKERFSLILESASTNQTSMYLCASSLWAVGNTIYFGEGSWLTVV.

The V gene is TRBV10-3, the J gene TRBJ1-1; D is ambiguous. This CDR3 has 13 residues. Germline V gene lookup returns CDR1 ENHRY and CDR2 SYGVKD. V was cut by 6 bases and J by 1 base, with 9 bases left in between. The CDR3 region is CAIRAAGNTEAFF. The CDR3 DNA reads TGTGCCATCAGGGCGGCTGGGAACACTGAAGCTTTCTTT.

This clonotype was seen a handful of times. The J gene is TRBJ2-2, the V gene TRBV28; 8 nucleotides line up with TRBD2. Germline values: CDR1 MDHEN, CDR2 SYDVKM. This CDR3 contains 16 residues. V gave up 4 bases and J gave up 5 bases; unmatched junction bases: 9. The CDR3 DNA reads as TGTGCCAGCAGTTATACGGGAGGGCCGTCGACCGGGGAGCTGTTTTTT. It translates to CASSYTGGPSTGELFF.

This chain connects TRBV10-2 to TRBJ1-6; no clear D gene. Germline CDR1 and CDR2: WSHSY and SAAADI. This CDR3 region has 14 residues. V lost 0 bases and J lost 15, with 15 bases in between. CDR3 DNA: TGCGCCAGCAGTGAGTCGTTGGCAACCGGTAGCCTCCACTTT. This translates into CASSESLATGSLHF.

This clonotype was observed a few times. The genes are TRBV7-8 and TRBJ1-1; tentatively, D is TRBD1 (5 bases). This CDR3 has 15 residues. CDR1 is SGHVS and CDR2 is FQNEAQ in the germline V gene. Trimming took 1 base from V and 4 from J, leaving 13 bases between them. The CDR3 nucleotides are TGTGCCAGCAGCTTAGGGGCGGCAGGGAGCACTGAAGCTTTCTTT. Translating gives CASSLGAAGSTEAFF.

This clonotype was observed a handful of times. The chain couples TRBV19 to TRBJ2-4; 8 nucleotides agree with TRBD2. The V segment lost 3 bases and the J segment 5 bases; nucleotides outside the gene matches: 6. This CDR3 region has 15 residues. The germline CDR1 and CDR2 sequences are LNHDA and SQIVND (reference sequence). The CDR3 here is CASSISGGPENIQYF. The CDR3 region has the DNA TGTGCCAGTAGTATCTCGGGGGGGCCCGAAAACATTCAGTACTTC.

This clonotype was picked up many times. The CDR3 loop is CASGGTSSPYEQYF. CDR3 DNA: TGTGCCAGCGGCGGGACTAGCTCTCCCTACGAGCAGTACTTC. V usage is TRBV27 and J usage is TRBJ2-7, with 9 positions matching TRBD2. Per the germline V gene, CDR1 is MNHEY and CDR2 is SMNVEV (reference sequence). The CDR3 contains 14 residues. Trimming at V came to 8 bases and at J to 2 bases, leaving 7 bases not matched to a gene.

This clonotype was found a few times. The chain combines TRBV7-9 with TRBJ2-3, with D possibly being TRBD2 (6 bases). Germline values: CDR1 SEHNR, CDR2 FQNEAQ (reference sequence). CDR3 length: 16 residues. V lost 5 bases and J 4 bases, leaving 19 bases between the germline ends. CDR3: CASSRSRDSDSDTQYF. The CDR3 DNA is TGTGCCAGCAGCCGCTCCCGGGACTCGGATTCAGATACGCAGTATTTT. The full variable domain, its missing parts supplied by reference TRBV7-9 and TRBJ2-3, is DTGVSQNPRHKITKRGQNVTFRCDPISEHNRLYWYRQTLGQGPEFLTYFQNEAQLEKSRLLSDRFSAERPKGSFSTLEIQRTEQGDSAMYLCASSRSRDSDSDTQYFGPGTRLTVL.

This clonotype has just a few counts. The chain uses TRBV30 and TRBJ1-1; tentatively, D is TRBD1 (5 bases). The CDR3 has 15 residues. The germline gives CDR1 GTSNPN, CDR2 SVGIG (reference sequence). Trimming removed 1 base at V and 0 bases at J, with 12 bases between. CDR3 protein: CAWSGQFLVNTEAFF. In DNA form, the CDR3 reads TGTGCCTGGAGTGGACAGTTCCTCGTGAACACTGAAGCTTTCTTT.

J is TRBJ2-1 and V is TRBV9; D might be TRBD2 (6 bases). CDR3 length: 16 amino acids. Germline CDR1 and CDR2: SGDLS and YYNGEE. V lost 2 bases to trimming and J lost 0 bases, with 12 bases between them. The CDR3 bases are TGTGCCAGCAGCGTCGGGGCGGGGAGCTCCTACAATGAGCAGTTCTTC. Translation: CASSVGAGSSYNEQFF.

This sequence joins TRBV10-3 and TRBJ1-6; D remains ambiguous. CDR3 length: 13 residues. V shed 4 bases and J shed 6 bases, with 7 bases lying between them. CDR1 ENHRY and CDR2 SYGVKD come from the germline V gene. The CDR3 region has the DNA TGTGCCATCAGTGGGGCGACTAATTCACCCCTCCACTTT. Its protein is CAISGATNSPLHF.

CDR3 DNA sequence: TGTGCCAGCAGCGTATGGAGGGGCCCTGGGGCCAACGTCCTGACTTTC. Translation gives CASSVWRGPGANVLTF. The gene calls are TRBV9 and TRBJ2-6; tentatively, D is TRBD2 (6 bases). Trimming left V 1 base short and J 2 bases short, with 10 bases between. In germline, CDR1 is SGDLS, CDR2 YYNGEE. The CDR3 extends over 16 amino acids.

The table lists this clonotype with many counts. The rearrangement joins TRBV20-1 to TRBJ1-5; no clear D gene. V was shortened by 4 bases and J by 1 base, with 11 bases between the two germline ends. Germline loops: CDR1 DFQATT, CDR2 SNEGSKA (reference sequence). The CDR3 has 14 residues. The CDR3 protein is CSAMVIGSNQPQHF. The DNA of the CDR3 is TGCAGTGCTATGGTGATAGGGAGCAATCAGCCCCAGCATTTT.